This T cell receptor (beta chain) derives from a study of CD8 T cells in ankylosing spondylitis. Findings of the study overall: Disease-linked clones reportedly showed significant enrichment in matched ankylosing spondylitis synovial fluid. Blood of patients with ankylosing spondylitis appeared to be characterized by a TCR beta motif of eight or nine highly homologous variants.

This clonotype occurred many times. No antigen is known for it. CDR1 and CDR2 from the germline V gene are KGHDR and SFDVKD. This CDR3 contains 16 residues. V shed 2 bases, J shed 4 bases, and the junction held 7 bases outside the gene matches. Quantitative molecular-barcoded 5'-RACE generated the TCR beta libraries. TCRdb re-derived calls from the 5' RACE reads in MiXCR, one entry per CDR3 protein. This sample has around 23,000 distinct CDR3 sequences, with around 17% found just once. The sequence derives from a male donor with ankylosing spondylitis or in good health (not recorded which). The specimen sequenced was blood. The chain joins TRBV24-1 to TRBJ2-1; 7 positions match TRBD1. CDR3 bases: TGTGCCACCAGTGATTCCTCCGGGACAGCATACAATGAGCAGTTCTTC. Translation: CATSDSSGTAYNEQFF.